One sample yielded the 21 T cell receptor beta chains listed below, sequenced in a study of blood T cells in healthy people across ages. A sample-barcoded 5' primer and a J-beta primer mix were used in a second PCR of roughly 7 to 12 cycles. TCRdb reanalysed the 5' RACE reads using MiXCR and keeps one entry per CDR3 protein. The table lists some 920,000 distinct CDR3 sequences, roughly 47% of them singletons. The sequencing input was blood. These receptors were taken from a woman aged 60-75 years in good health.

This chain connects TRBV21-1 to TRBJ1-2; TRBD1, the table's D call, lacks a check against the DNA. TRBV21-1 is a listed pseudogene. The CDR3 runs 17 residues. The CDR3 reads CASSKEGGRGGTYGYTF. In DNA form, the CDR3 reads TGTGCCAGCAGCAAAGAAGGGGGGCGCGGGGGGACCTATGGCTACACCTTC.

Here the CDR3 DNA reads TGCAGTGCTAGCCGGACAGAGCTCCAAGAGACCCAGTACTTC. It translates to CSASRTELQETQYF. This chain joins TRBV20-1 and TRBJ2-5, with D tentatively TRBD1 (6 bases). Deletions cut 3 bases from V and 1 base from J, with 12 bases between. The V gene's germline CDR1 is DFQATT and CDR2 SNEGSKA (reference sequence). This CDR3 region has 14 residues.

The rearrangement links TRBV3-1 to TRBJ2-3; 7 bases match TRBD2. The germline gives CDR1 LGHDT, CDR2 YNNKEL (reference sequence). The ends lost 0 bases at V and 2 bases at J; junction bases unmatched: 5. This CDR3 spans 16 amino acids. CDR3 amino acids: CASSQDKRGVTDTQYF. CDR3 DNA sequence: TGTGCCAGCAGCCAAGATAAGCGGGGCGTCACAGATACGCAGTATTTT.

The table lists this clonotype with a few counts. The chain has TRBV7-2 and TRBJ2-1, with TRBD2 matching over 10 bases. Germline V lookup: CDR1 SGHTA, CDR2 FQGNSA. The CDR3 totals 17 residues. V lost 0 bases and J lost 0; bases outside the gene matches: 2. CDR3 in DNA: TGTGCCAGCAGCTTAGCTAGCGGGAGGATCTCCTACAATGAGCAGTTCTTC. Its translation: CASSLASGRISYNEQFF.

J is TRBJ1-2 and V is TRBV6-6; D remains unclear. This CDR3 has 13 residues. Germline V CDR1 and CDR2: MNHNY, SVGAGI (reference sequence). The ends were cut back, 0 bases at V and 8 bases at J, with 10 bases in the middle. The CDR3 region is CASSYSPWIGYTF. As DNA, the CDR3 is TGTGCCAGCAGTTACTCACCCTGGATCGGCTACACCTTC.

The DNA for the CDR3 is TGTGCCAGCAGCCGACAGGGTGGTGAAAAACTGTTTTTT. It is translated as CASSRQGGEKLFF. The J gene is TRBJ1-4, the V gene TRBV5-5, with 7 positions matching TRBD1. This CDR3 spans 13 amino acids. The trim removed 4 bases at V and 7 bases at J, leaving 4 bases unmatched. Germline CDR1 is SGHKS and CDR2 is YYEKEE (reference sequence).

This clonotype came up a few times. The chain employs TRBV9 and TRBJ2-3; 9 bases fit TRBD2. This CDR3 has 16 residues. V lost 4 bases and J lost 1; bases outside the gene matches: 7. Germline V gene data show CDR1 as SGDLS and CDR2 as YYNGEE. CDR3 protein: CASSSREGHGTDTQYF. The DNA for the CDR3 is TGTGCCAGCAGCTCGCGGGAGGGCCACGGCACAGATACGCAGTATTTT.

CDR3 nucleotides: TGTGCCGGTACCGGTACAGCGGAGACCCAGTACTTC. It specifies CAGTGTAETQYF. This rearrangement joins TRBV2 to TRBJ2-5; D gene uncertain. CDR1 is SNHLY, CDR2 FYNNEI, per germline. The V and J ends lost 11 bases and 5 bases respectively, with 15 bases between them. CDR3 length: 12 amino acids.

This chain links TRBV10-3 with TRBJ2-7; no reliable D call. Germline V gene sequence: CDR1 ENHRY, CDR2 SYGVKD. V gave up 4 bases and J gave up 4 bases, with 14 bases separating them. The CDR3 sequence is 14 residues long. CDR3 region: CAISVAALGYEQYF. The DNA of the CDR3 is TGTGCCATCAGTGTTGCCGCCCTAGGTTACGAGCAGTACTTC.

This clonotype showed up just a few times. CDR3 in amino acids: CSVEDGYNEQFF. CDR3 DNA sequence: TGCAGCGTTGAAGATGGGTACAATGAGCAGTTCTTC. The J gene is TRBJ2-1, the V gene TRBV29-1; D uncertain. This CDR3 is built from 12 residues. In germline, CDR1 is SQVTM, CDR2 ANQGSEA. With 0 bases removed from V and 4 bases from J, the gap between germline ends came to 4 bases.

On this clonotype: A junction end diverges from the germline sequence, so it may reflect a read error. The gene calls are TRBV7-9 and TRBJ1-1; no clear D. This CDR3 is built from 13 residues. The germline V gene encodes CDR1 SEHNR and CDR2 FQNEAQ (reference sequence). The CDR3 reads CSSSLTLNTEAFF. In nucleotides, the CDR3 is TGTTCCAGCAGCTTAACGTTGAACACTGAAGCTTTCTTT.

V is TRBV6-2 or TRBV6-3 and J is TRBJ2-5; 8 bases fit TRBD1. The V and J ends lost 5 bases and 9 bases, in that order; junction bases with no gene match: 14. CDR3 length equals 15 residues. CDR1 MNHEY and CDR2 SVGEGT come from the germline V gene. This CDR3 is CASSNGQGGQQAQYF. The CDR3 bases are TGTGCCAGCAGTAACGGACAGGGCGGGCAACAGGCCCAGTACTTC.

This clonotype was counted a few times. The V gene is TRBV20-1, the J gene TRBJ2-3; 12 bases map to TRBD2. The CDR3 runs 15 residues. Losses at the gene ends were 4 bases for V and 0 bases for J; bases not matched to a gene: 2. Germline V gives CDR1 DFQATT, CDR2 SNEGSKA (reference sequence). As DNA, the CDR3 is TGCAGTGCTACCGGACTAGCGGGAAGCACAGATACGCAGTATTTT. Translating gives CSATGLAGSTDTQYF.

V gene TRBV29-1 combines with J gene TRBJ1-1; no clear D. V was pared by 3 bases and J by 3 bases, with 11 bases between. Looked up from germline, CDR1 is SQVTM and CDR2 is ANQGSEA. The CDR3 sequence is 13 residues long. The CDR3 protein is CSVDFGRYTEAFF. In DNA form, the CDR3 reads TGCAGCGTTGATTTTGGCAGATACACTGAAGCTTTCTTT.

This clonotype was seen more than once but under ten times. The rearrangement uses TRBV10-3 and TRBJ2-7; TRBD2 matches at 10 bases. Per the germline V gene, CDR1 is ENHRY and CDR2 is SYGVKD. The ends lost 8 bases at V and 6 bases at J; junction bases unmatched: 7. This CDR3 contains 13 residues. CDR3 amino acids: CAIGKREGGEQYF. The CDR3 nucleotides are TGTGCCATCGGCAAGCGGGAGGGAGGCGAGCAGTACTTC.

The CDR3 DNA reads TGCAGCTTCGTTCTATCAGAGCGAAGATACAATGAGCAGTTCTTC. Amino acid sequence: CSFVLSERRYNEQFF. The gene calls are TRBV29-1 and TRBJ2-1; D not resolved. Germline V gene lookup returns CDR1 SQVTM and CDR2 ANQGSEA. The CDR3 is 15 residues long. Trimming stripped 8 bases from V and 4 bases from J, with 21 bases between.

V gene TRBV7-9 combines with J gene TRBJ2-1; TRBD2 aligns across 8 bases. This CDR3 is 16 amino acids long. The V and J ends lost 5 bases and 5 bases, in that order; junction bases with no gene match: 11. Looked up from germline, CDR1 is SEHNR and CDR2 is FQNEAQ (reference sequence). CDR3 region: CASSTGISGINNEQFF. The CDR3 region has the DNA TGTGCCAGCAGCACCGGAATTAGCGGGATCAACAATGAGCAGTTCTTC. The variable domain in full, completed from reference TRBV7-9 and TRBJ2-1, reads DTGVSQNPRHKITKRGQNVTFRCDPISEHNRLYWYRQTLGQGPEFLTYFQNEAQLEKSRLLSDRFSAERPKGSFSTLEIQRTEQGDSAMYLCASSTGISGINNEQFFGPGTRLTVL.

This chain links TRBV7-2 with TRBJ2-5, with TRBD2 matching 13 bases. The J call may be incorrect, as the DNA end agrees better with TRBJ2-7. This CDR3 is 15 amino acids long. The germline V gene encodes CDR1 SGHTA and CDR2 FQGNSA. The CDR3 DNA sequence: TGTGCCAGCAGCCAACGACTAGCGGGAGGTAGCGAGCAGTACTTC. It is translated as CASSQRLAGGSEQYF.

This clonotype was counted at least ten times. The chain links TRBV28 to TRBJ2-4, with TRBD2 matching 13 bases. The CDR3 loop spans 15 amino acids. Germline V gene sequence: CDR1 MDHEN, CDR2 SYDVKM. J gave up 8 bases and V 7 bases, and 8 bases lay outside the gene matches. CDR3 sequence reads: CASKTSGRAWDIQYF. CDR3 nucleotide sequence: TGTGCCAGCAAAACTAGCGGGAGGGCTTGGGACATTCAGTACTTC. The complete variable domain, with remaining parts taken from reference TRBV28 and TRBJ2-4, reads DVKVTQSSRYLVKRTGEKVFLECVQDMDHENMFWYRQDPGLGLRLIYFSYDVKMKEKGDIPEGYSVSREKKERFSLILESASTNQTSMYLCASKTSGRAWDIQYFGAGTRLSVL.

The rearrangement uses TRBV25-1 and TRBJ2-7; tentative D call: TRBD2 (6 bases). The DNA end is a closer match to TRBJ2-5, so the J assignment may be wrong. Germline V lookup: CDR1 MGHDK, CDR2 SYGVNS. This CDR3 has 13 residues. Written as DNA, the CDR3 is TGTGCCAGCAGTGGTTTTGGGAGGGAGACCCAGTACTTC. It translates to CASSGFGRETQYF.

This clonotype was seen a few times. The chain joins TRBV20-1 to TRBJ2-7; D perhaps matches TRBD1 (5 bases). CDR3 length: 15 residues. Germline CDR1 and CDR2: DFQATT and SNEGSKA (reference sequence). Deletions cut 0 bases from V and 6 bases from J, with 18 bases between. In nucleotides, the CDR3 is TGCAGTGCTAGAGATTTGGCAGGGAACTTCCTCGAGCAGTACTTC. It encodes CSARDLAGNFLEQYF.